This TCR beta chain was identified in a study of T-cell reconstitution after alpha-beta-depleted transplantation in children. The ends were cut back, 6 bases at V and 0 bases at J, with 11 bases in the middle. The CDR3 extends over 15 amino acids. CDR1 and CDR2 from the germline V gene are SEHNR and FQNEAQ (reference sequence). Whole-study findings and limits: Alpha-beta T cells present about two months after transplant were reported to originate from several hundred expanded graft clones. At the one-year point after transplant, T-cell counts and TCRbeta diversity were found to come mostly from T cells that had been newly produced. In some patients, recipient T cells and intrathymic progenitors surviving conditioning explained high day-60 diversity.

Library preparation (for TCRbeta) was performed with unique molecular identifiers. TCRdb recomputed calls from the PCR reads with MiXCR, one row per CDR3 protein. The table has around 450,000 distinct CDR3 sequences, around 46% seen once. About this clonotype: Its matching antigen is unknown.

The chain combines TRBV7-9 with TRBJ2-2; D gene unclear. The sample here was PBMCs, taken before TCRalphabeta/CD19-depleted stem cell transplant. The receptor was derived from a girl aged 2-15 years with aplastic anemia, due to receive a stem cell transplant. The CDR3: CASRNVASNTGELFF. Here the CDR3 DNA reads TGTGCCAGCAGGAACGTAGCCTCGAACACCGGGGAGCTGTTTTTT.